These T cell receptor beta chains were read from a single sample in a study of PD-1 blockade in classical Hodgkin lymphoma. TCRdb keeps only in-frame clones here, not all; method: immunoSEQ multiplex PCR. The table includes roughly 29,000 clones, approximately 85% detected once. The material sequenced was CD4+ T cells from blood, taken before the fourth cycle of nivolumab. The receptors originated from a human donor with classical Hodgkin lymphoma. The CDR3 runs from the conserved cysteine through the conserved F or W. Each record gives: D gene, V gene, J gene, CDR3 DNA, CDR3 protein. A D gene is named only where the DNA matches it firmly.

>.|TRBV5-1|TRBJ2-3
TGCGCCAGCAGCTTGGGGGTCCTCACAAATCCCCCAGATACGCAGTATTTT
CASSLGVLTNPPDTQYF
>.|TRBV30|TRBJ1-3
TGTGCCTGGAGTGTCGGGGGGTCTGGAAACACCATATATTTT
CAWSVGGSGNTIYF
>TRBD1|TRBV6-1|TRBJ2-7
TGTGCCAGCACCAAACAGGGGGCGAGCTCCTACGAGCAGTACTTC
CASTKQGASSYEQYF
>.|TRBV7-2|TRBJ2-5
TGTGCCAGCAGCTTATCTTCTCCCCAGTACTTC
CASSLSSPQYF
>TRBD2|TRBV5-5|TRBJ2-1
TGTGCCAGCAGCTTGGGGGCCCTTGCGGGAGCCCACAATGAGCAGTTCTTC
CASSLGALAGAHNEQFF
>TRBD2|TRBV28|TRBJ2-5
TGTGCCAGCAGTTTCCTAGCGGGAGGCCAAGAGACCCAGTACTTC
CASSFLAGGQETQYF
>.|TRBV6-6|TRBJ2-5
TGTGCCACCGTGGCAGTCTTGAGCGGGGAGACCCAGTACTTC
CATVAVLSGETQYF
>.|TRBV2|TRBJ1-5
TGTGCCAGCAGTGGACGGTACAATCAGCCCCAGCATTTT
CASSGRYNQPQHF
>.|TRBV7-7|TRBJ2-1
TGTGCCAGCAGCTCGGCCGGGAGTACTGAGCAGTTCTTC
CASSSAGSTEQFF
>.|TRBV5-1|TRBJ1-2
TGCGCCAGCAGCTTGGGACACCTAGAGAGGGCGCGAGGCTACACCTTC
CASSLGHLERARGYTF